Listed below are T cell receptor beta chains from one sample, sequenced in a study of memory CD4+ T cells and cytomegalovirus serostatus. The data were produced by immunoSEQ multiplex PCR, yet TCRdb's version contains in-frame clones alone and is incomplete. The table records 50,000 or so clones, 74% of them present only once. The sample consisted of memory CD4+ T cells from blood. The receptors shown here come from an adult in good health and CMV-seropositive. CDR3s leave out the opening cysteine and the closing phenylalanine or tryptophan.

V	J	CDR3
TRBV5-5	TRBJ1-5	ASSLSVGGGNQPQH
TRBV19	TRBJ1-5	ASSIARRQGFQPQH
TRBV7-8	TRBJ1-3	ASSSPPQGVVRRNTIY
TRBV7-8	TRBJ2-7	ASSRTGDSYEQY
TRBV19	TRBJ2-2	ASRTGGDDTGELF
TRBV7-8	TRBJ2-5	ASSLGLARETQY
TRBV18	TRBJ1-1	ASSPRGTQEAF
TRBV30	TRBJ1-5	AWSNPGSQPQH
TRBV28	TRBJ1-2	ASSRGYLDGYT
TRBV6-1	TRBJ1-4	ASSEAAGGRSYEKLF
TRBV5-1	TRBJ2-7	ASSLAQNAGDEQY
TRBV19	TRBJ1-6	ASSRTGINSPLH
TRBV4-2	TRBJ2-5	ASSQAGTGKETQY
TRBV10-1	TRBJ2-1	ASSRSEQAF
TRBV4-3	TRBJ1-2	ASSQDEGFGGYT
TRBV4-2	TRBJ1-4	ASSHPPGGAANEKLF
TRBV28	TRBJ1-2	ASSKSRTHYGYT
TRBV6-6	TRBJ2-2	ASSSPGYSGELF
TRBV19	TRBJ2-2	ASSISQGISIPGELF